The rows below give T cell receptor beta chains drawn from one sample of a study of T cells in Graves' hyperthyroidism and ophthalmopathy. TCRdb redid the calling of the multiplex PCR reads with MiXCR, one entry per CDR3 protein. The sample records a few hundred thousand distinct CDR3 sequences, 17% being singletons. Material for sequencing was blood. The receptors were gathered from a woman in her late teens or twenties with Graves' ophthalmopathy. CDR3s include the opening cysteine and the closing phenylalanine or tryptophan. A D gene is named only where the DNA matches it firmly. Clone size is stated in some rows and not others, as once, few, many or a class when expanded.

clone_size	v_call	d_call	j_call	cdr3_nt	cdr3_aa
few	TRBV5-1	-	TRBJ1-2	TGCGCCAGCAGCTTGGACCCCGGGAACTATGGCTGCACCTTC	CASSLDPGNYGCTF
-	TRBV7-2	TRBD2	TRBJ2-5	TGTGCCAGCAGCTTCTCTAGCGGGGGGGGGCAAGAGACCCAGTACTTC	CASSFSSGGGQETQYF
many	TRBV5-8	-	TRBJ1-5	TGTGCCAGCAGGGTGAACGGGGGAGATCAGCCCCAGCATTTT	CASRVNGGDQPQHF
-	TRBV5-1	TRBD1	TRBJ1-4	TGCGCCAGCAGCTCGACAGGGAGCATAAGGGAAAAACTGTTTTTT	CASSSTGSIREKLFF
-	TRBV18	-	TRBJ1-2	TGTGCCAGCTCACCAACAAGGGCAGGGGCCGTGGCGTATGGCTACACCTTC	CASSPTRAGAVAYGYTF
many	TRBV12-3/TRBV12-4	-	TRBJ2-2	TGTGCCAACAGGGCGGGCACCGGGGAGCTGTTTTTT	CANRAGTGELFF
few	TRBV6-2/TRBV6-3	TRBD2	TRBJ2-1	TGTGCCAGCAGTTACAGCCCGCGGGGGGAGCAGTTCTTC	CASSYSPRGEQFF
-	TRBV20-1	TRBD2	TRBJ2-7	TGCAGTGCGAAACCGGGACTAACCTACGAGCAGTACTTC	CSAKPGLTYEQYF
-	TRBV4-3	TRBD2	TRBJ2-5	TGCGCCAGCAGCCAAGGACTAGCGGAGGGGGAGACCCAGTACTTC	CASSQGLAEGETQYF
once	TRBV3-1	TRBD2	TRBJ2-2	TGTGCCAGCAGGGAGCGGGGCACGAACACCGGGGAGCTGTTTTTT	CASRERGTNTGELFF
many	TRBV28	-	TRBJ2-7	TGTGCCAGCAGTCCGCAGGGGACCGACTACGAGCAGTACTTC	CASSPQGTDYEQYF
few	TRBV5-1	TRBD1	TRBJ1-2	TGCGCCAGCAGCTTGCCCACGGACAGGGGCGATGGCTACACCTTC	CASSLPTDRGDGYTF
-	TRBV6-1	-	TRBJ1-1	TGTGCCAGCAGTGAAACGGGGGAGAACACTGAAGCTTTCTTT	CASSETGENTEAFF
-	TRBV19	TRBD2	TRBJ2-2	TGTGCCGCTACCGGGACTAGTTCCGTCGGGGAGCTGTTTTTT	CAATGTSSVGELFF
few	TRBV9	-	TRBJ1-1	TGTGCCAGCAGCGGTGCGCCCGAGGGCACTGAAGCTTTCTTT	CASSGAPEGTEAFF
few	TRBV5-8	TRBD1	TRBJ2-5	TGTGCCAGCAGCAGGACAGGAGGGACCCAGTACTTC	CASSRTGGTQYF
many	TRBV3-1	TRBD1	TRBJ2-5	TGTGCCAGCAGCCAATTTGAACAGGGGCAAGAGACCCAGTACTTC	CASSQFEQGQETQYF
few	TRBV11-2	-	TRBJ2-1	TGTGCCAGCAGCTTATACCCCCTGGGGGAGAGCTCCTACAATGAGCAGTTCTTC	CASSLYPLGESSYNEQFF
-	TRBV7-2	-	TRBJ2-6	TGTGCCAGCAGCTTAGCAGCTTACGGGGGGGCCAACGTCCTGACTTTC	CASSLAAYGGANVLTF
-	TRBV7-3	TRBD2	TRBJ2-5	TGTGCCAGCAGCTTAACCGGACTAGGAGAGACCCAGTACTTC	CASSLTGLGETQYF
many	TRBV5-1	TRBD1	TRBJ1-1	TGCGCCAGCAGCTTGGCAGGACAGGGGGCTGAAGCTTTCTTT	CASSLAGQGAEAFF
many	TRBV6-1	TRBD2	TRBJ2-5	TGTGCCAGCAGCCTTACAGGGCTAGCGGGGGAAGAGACCCAGTACTTC	CASSLTGLAGEETQYF
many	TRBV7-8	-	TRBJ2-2	TGTGCCAGCAGCTTAGCGGTAGACTTGAACACCGGGGAGCTGTTTTTT	CASSLAVDLNTGELFF
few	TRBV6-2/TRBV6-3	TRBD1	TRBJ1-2	TGTGCCAGCACCCTTAACAGGGGGCGGCCCCTTTATGGCTACACCTTC	CASTLNRGRPLYGYTF
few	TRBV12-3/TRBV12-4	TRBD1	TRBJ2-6	TGTGCCAGCAGCGGGACAGCCGGGGCCAACGTCCTGACTTTC	CASSGTAGANVLTF
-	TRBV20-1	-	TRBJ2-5	TGCAGTGCTAGTTGGGGCCGGGAGACCCAGTACTTC	CSASWGRETQYF
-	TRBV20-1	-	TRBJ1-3	TGCAGTGCTAGAGAAGGGGTCGTGGGGACCATATATTTT	CSAREGVVGTIYF
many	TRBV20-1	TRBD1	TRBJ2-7	TGCAGTGCCGACAGGGATGCCCGGAAGGCCGAGCAGTACTTC	CSADRDARKAEQYF
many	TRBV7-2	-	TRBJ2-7	TGTGCCAGCAGCAAAGCCGACACCTCCTACGAGCAGTACTTC	CASSKADTSYEQYF
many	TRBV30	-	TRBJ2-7	TGTGCCTGGAGTCGACAGGCGTCCTACGAGCAGTACTTC	CAWSRQASYEQYF
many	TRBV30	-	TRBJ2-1	TGTGCCTGGAGTGGGGGAAATGAGCAGTTCTTC	CAWSGGNEQFF
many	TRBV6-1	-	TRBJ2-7	TGTGCCTGCCGGGACCGTCTTGTTGAGCAGTACTTC	CACRDRLVEQYF
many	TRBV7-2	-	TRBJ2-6	TGTGCCAGCAGCTTACTAGATTCTGGGGCCAACGTCCTGACTTTC	CASSLLDSGANVLTF
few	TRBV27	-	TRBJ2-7	TGTGCCAGCAGTTCCTCCTCTGGCTCCTACGAGCAGTACTTC	CASSSSSGSYEQYF
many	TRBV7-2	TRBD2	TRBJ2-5	TGTGCCAGCAGCCCTCCGGGACTAGCGGGAAAAGAGACCCAGTACTTC	CASSPPGLAGKETQYF
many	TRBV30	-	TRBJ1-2	TGTGCCTGGAGACAGGAGAATCTCTATGGCTACACCTTC	CAWRQENLYGYTF
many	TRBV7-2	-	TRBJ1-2	TGTGCCAGCAGCCCAAACCCCGCGGCGCGTAACTATGGCTACACCTTC	CASSPNPAARNYGYTF
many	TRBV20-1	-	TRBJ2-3	TGCAGTGCTAGAGTAACAGGGAGGGATACGCAGTATTTT	CSARVTGRDTQYF
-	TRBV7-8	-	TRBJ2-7	TGTGCCAGCAGCGCCCAGGACAGCTACGAGCAGTACTTC	CASSAQDSYEQYF
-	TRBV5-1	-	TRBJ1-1	TGCGCCAGCAGCCTGGAGGGGGAGGAGTGGGCTTTCTTT	CASSLEGEEWAFF
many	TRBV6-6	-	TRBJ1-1	TGTGCCAGCAGTTACGGGCGGGGACCCGTGAACACTGAAGCTTTCTTT	CASSYGRGPVNTEAFF
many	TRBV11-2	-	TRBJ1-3	TGTGCCAGCAGCTTAGGACAGGCTGGAAACACCATATATTTT	CASSLGQAGNTIYF
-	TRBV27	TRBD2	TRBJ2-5	TGTGCCAGCAGTTATGGACTAGCGGGAGTTGAGACCCAGTACTTC	CASSYGLAGVETQYF
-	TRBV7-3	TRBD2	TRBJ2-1	TGTGCCAGCAGCGGGAGGGCCGACAATGAGCAGTTCTTC	CASSGRADNEQFF